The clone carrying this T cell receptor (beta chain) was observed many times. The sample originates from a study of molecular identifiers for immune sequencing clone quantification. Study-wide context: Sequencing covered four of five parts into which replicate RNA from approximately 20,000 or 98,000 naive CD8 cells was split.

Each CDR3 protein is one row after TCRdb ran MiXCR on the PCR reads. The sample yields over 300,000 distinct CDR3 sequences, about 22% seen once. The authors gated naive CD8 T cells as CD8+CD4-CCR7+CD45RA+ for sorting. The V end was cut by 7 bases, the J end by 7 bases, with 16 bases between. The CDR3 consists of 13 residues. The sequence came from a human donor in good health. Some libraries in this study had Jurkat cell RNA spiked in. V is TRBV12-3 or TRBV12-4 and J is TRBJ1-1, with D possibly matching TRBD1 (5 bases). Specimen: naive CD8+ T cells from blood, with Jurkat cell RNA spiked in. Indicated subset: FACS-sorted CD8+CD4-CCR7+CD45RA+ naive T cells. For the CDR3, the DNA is TGTGCCAGCATCGGGACCGTTTGGGGTGAAGCTTTCTTT. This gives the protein CASIGTVWGEAFF.